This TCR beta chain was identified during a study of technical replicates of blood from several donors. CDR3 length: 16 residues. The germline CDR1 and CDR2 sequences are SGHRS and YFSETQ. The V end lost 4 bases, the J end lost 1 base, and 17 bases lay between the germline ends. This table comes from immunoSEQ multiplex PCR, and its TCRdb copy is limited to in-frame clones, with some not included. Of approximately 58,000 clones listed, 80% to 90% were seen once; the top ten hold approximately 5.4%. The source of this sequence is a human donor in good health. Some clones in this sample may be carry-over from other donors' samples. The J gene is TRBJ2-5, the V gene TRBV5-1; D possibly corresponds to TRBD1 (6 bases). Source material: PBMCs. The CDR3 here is CASSVGQSALQETQYF. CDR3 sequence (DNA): TGCGCCAGCAGCGTCGGACAGTCAGCCCTCCAAGAGACCCAGTACTTC.